This T cell receptor (beta chain) was sequenced in a study of shared clonotypes between healthy human individuals. General study points: Generation probabilities were higher for clonotypes shared across all four sorted-subset donors than for unshared ones.

In the case of this clone: Its antigen is not identified.

The table came from immunoSEQ multiplex PCR; TCRdb's copy has only in-frame clones and leaves some out. The sample includes over 1.5 million clones, 95% to 99% of them seen just once. The V end was cut by 5 bases, the J end by 0 bases, with 11 bases between. Germline CDR1 SEHNR, CDR2 FQNEAQ (reference sequence). The CDR3 spans 15 residues. The chain is built from TRBV7-9 and TRBJ1-3; D may be TRBD1 (6 bases). Sequenced material: naive CD4+ T cells sorted from blood. Subset here: CD45RA+ positively selected. This clonotype was sampled from a man under 40 in good health. For the CDR3, the DNA is TGTGCCAGCAGCCGGGCGGACAGCTCTGGAAACACCATATATTTT. Translation: CASSRADSSGNTIYF. The variable domain in full, completed from reference TRBV7-9 and TRBJ1-3, reads DTGVSQNPRHKITKRGQNVTFRCDPISEHNRLYWYRQTLGQGPEFLTYFQNEAQLEKSRLLSDRFSAERPKGSFSTLEIQRTEQGDSAMYLCASSRADSSGNTIYFGEGSWLTVV.